These 25 T cell receptor beta chains share one sample of origin, sequenced in a study of long-term antiretroviral therapy in people with HIV. Survey-level resolution applied to immunoSEQ assay v3.0. Clones were sequenced by immunoSEQ multiplex PCR, and TCRdb holds only the in-frame ones, with some missing. Of around 21,000 clones in the sample, roughly 80% were seen once. Sequenced material: unsorted PBMCs, taken about 6.1 years after starting antiretroviral therapy. These receptors all stem from a man aged 25 to 40 with HIV.

This rearrangement joins TRBV5-4 to TRBJ2-2; a weak D match, TRBD2 (7 bases). V dropped 4 bases and J dropped 1 base, with 17 bases sitting between them. Germline CDR1 reads SGHNT; CDR2 reads YYREEE (reference sequence). The CDR3 is made up of 17 amino acids. CDR3 nucleotides: TGTGCCAGCAGCCCCAAAGGGGGGGGGAAGAACACCGGGGAGCTGTTTTTT. This encodes CASSPKGGGKNTGELFF.

The chain joins TRBV6-1 to TRBJ1-2; weak D call: TRBD1 (5 bases). This CDR3 is built from 15 residues. Per germline, CDR1 MNHNS and CDR2 SASEGT. V lost 3 bases to trimming and J lost 4 bases, with 15 bases between them. This CDR3 is CASSDLGGVFYGYTF. The DNA of the CDR3 is TGTGCCAGCAGTGATTTGGGGGGAGTTTTCTATGGCTACACCTTC.

The gene calls are TRBV7-8 and TRBJ1-4; D is undetermined. V lost 3 bases to trimming and J lost 5 bases, with 19 bases between them. CDR3 length equals 17 residues. Germline CDR1 reads SGHVS; CDR2 reads FQNEAQ. The chain's CDR3 is CASSLVWDRGRNEKLFF. In DNA, the CDR3 is TGTGCCAGCAGCTTGGTATGGGATAGAGGGAGGAATGAAAAACTGTTTTTT. Full variable domain (missing parts from reference TRBV7-8 and TRBJ1-4): GAGVSQSPRYKVAKRGQDVALRCDPISGHVSLFWYQQALGQGPEFLTYFQNEAQLDKSGLPSDRFFAERPEGSVSTLKIQRTQQEDSAVYLCASSLVWDRGRNEKLFFGSGTQLSVL.

The gene calls are TRBV5-5 and TRBJ1-1; D is undetermined. The germline V and J ends were trimmed by 0 bases and 5 bases, with 8 bases remaining between them. This CDR3 region has 13 residues. Germline-derived CDR1 and CDR2 are SGHKS and YYEKEE (reference sequence). The DNA of the CDR3 is TGTGCCAGCAGCTTGGAAGGTCGTACTGAAGCTTTCTTT. Residues: CASSLEGRTEAFF. The complete variable domain, with remaining parts taken from reference TRBV5-5 and TRBJ1-1, reads DAGVTQSPTHLIKTRGQQVTLRCSPISGHKSVSWYQQVLGQGPQFIFQYYEKEERGRGNFPDRFSARQFPNYSSELNVNALLLGDSALYLCASSLEGRTEAFFGQGTRLTVV.

The chain combines TRBV6-5 with TRBJ2-1; TRBD2 matches 11 bases. The CDR3 sequence is 15 residues long. The ends lost 4 bases at V and 5 bases at J; junction bases unmatched: 4. CDR1 and CDR2 (germline): MNHEY, SVGAGI. The CDR3 DNA follows: TGTGCCAGCAGTTCAGGACTAGCGGGCAACAATGAGCAGTTCTTC. It specifies CASSSGLAGNNEQFF.

V gene TRBV19 combines with J gene TRBJ1-1, with D unresolved. Germline loops: CDR1 LNHDA, CDR2 SQIVND (reference sequence). Trimming took off 3 bases at V and 1 base at J, with 6 bases between the two ends. The CDR3 length is 13 residues. The CDR3 bases are TGTGCCAGTAGTATCACAAGGAACACTGAAGCTTTCTTT. Its translation is CASSITRNTEAFF.

The chain carries TRBV10-3 and TRBJ1-5; 8 bases line up with TRBD1. CDR3 length: 13 residues. Germline values: CDR1 ENHRY, CDR2 SYGVKD. The trim removed 5 bases at V and 5 bases at J, leaving 2 bases unmatched. The CDR3 DNA follows: TGTGCCATCAGTACACAGGGGGATCAGCCCCAGCATTTT. Translation gives CAISTQGDQPQHF.

The chain couples TRBV11-2 to TRBJ1-3, with D perhaps matching TRBD1 (5 bases). V dropped 7 bases and J dropped 4 bases, with 11 bases sitting between them. Germline V gene lookup returns CDR1 SGHAT and CDR2 FQNNGV. The CDR3 covers 13 residues. The CDR3 reads CASKGDEGNTIYF. The CDR3 coding sequence is TGTGCCAGCAAAGGGGATGAGGGAAACACCATATATTTT.

This clone has only a few counts. The sample holds other DNA sequences that translate to the same CDR3. The genes are TRBV19 and TRBJ2-7; possibly TRBD1 or TRBD2 for D (5 bases each). Deletions cut 3 bases from V and 2 bases from J, with 11 bases between. The CDR3 runs to 14 residues. Germline CDR1 is LNHDA and CDR2 is SQIVND (reference sequence). This chain's CDR3 is CASSIGTGTYEQYF. In DNA form, the CDR3 reads TGTGCCAGTAGTATCGGGACGGGAACCTACGAGCAGTACTTC.

The J gene is TRBJ2-5, the V gene TRBV18; no clear D gene. Germline CDR1 KGHSH, CDR2 LQKENI. Trimming left V 1 base short and J 2 bases short, with 5 bases between. The length of the CDR3 is 13 residues. In nucleotides, the CDR3 is TGTGCCAGCTCACCACAGGGACAAGAGACCCAGTACTTC. Translated, it gives CASSPQGQETQYF.

This clone was counted a few times. The rearrangement joins TRBV5-1 to TRBJ2-7; D may be TRBD1 (6 bases). This CDR3 is 16 amino acids long. V lost 1 base and J 2 bases, leaving 16 bases between the germline ends. Germline values: CDR1 SGHRS, CDR2 YFSETQ. The DNA for the CDR3 is TGCGCCAGCAGCTTGAGTTGGGGGCAGGGACCCTACGAGCAGTACTTC. Translated, it gives CASSLSWGQGPYEQYF.

This chain connects TRBV28 to TRBJ1-5, with a weak D call TRBD1 (5 bases). The V and J ends lost 9 bases and 3 bases respectively, with 9 bases between them. Germline values: CDR1 MDHEN, CDR2 SYDVKM. The CDR3 is 12 amino acids. The CDR3 sequence: CASEGHNQPQHF. The CDR3 nucleotides read TGTGCCAGTGAGGGGCACAATCAGCCCCAGCATTTT.

The chain is built from TRBV13 and TRBJ2-1; a possible D gene is TRBD2 (7 bases). The CDR3 is 15 residues long. Looked up from germline, CDR1 is PRHDT and CDR2 is FYEKMQ (reference sequence). V gave up 5 bases and J gave up 4 bases, with 15 bases separating them. The DNA of the CDR3 is TGTGCCAGCAGCCTATCGGGGAGGGGGTACAATGAGCAGTTCTTC. Residues: CASSLSGRGYNEQFF.

The rearrangement uses TRBV7-6 and TRBJ2-7; 7 nucleotides agree with TRBD1. This CDR3 is built from 13 residues. CDR1 and CDR2 (germline): SGHVS, FNYEAQ. With V trimmed by 5 bases and J by 6 bases, 7 bases remained unmatched. The CDR3 loop is CASSRDSISEQYF. The CDR3 DNA reads TGTGCCAGCAGCAGGGACAGTATCAGCGAGCAGTACTTC.

Only one count was recorded for this clone. The rearrangement joins TRBV27 to TRBJ2-7; D not resolved. The germline CDR1 and CDR2 sequences are MNHEY and SMNVEV (reference sequence). The V gene lost 1 base and the J gene lost 7 bases, with 8 bases spanning the gap. The CDR3 loop spans 12 amino acids. The DNA for the CDR3 is TGTGCCAGCAGTTTATTAGGGTTTGAGCAGTACTTC. This codes for CASSLLGFEQYF.

This clone was observed a single time. This chain joins TRBV7-9 and TRBJ1-4, with D tentatively TRBD1 (5 bases). The V and J ends lost 2 bases and 5 bases respectively, with 12 bases between them. CDR1 and CDR2 (germline): SEHNR, FQNEAQ (reference sequence). CDR3 length: 15 amino acids. In DNA form, the CDR3 reads TGTGCCAGCAGCTTACTAGGGGCTGAGAATGAAAAACTGTTTTTT. Its protein is CASSLLGAENEKLFF.

The gene calls are TRBV7-9 and TRBJ1-3; unclear D gene. The germline V and J ends were trimmed by 4 bases and 8 bases, with 15 bases remaining between them. The CDR3 sequence is 14 residues long. The germline V gene has CDR1 SEHNR and CDR2 FQNEAQ (reference sequence). CDR3: CASSYHKDVDTIYF. The CDR3 region has the DNA TGTGCCAGCAGCTACCACAAGGACGTGGACACCATATATTTT.

The chain couples TRBV4-1 to TRBJ1-1; the D is unclear. Per the germline V gene, CDR1 is MGHRA and CDR2 is YSYEKL. This CDR3 is built from 13 residues. Trimming cost V 4 bases and J 8 bases, with 14 bases left between them. The CDR3 DNA follows: TGCGCCAGCAGCCTTACAGTGTCGTCCGAAGCTTTCTTT. It is translated as CASSLTVSSEAFF.

This clone has a single count. V is TRBV28 and J is TRBJ2-1; D not resolved. Germline V gene lookup returns CDR1 MDHEN and CDR2 SYDVKM. This CDR3 is built from 12 residues. V was pared by 4 bases and J by 8 bases, with 9 bases between. CDR3 region: CASSSPPYEQFF. The DNA of the CDR3 is TGTGCCAGCAGTTCCCCCCCATATGAGCAGTTCTTC.

This rearrangement joins TRBV7-9 to TRBJ1-2; 8 bases match TRBD1. This CDR3 has 13 residues. With V trimmed by 5 bases and J by 5 bases, 4 bases remained unmatched. The germline gives CDR1 SEHNR, CDR2 FQNEAQ (reference sequence). CDR3 coding DNA: TGTGCCAGCAGCGCTACAGGGGGGTATGGCTACACCTTC. This sequence encodes CASSATGGYGYTF.

Here the CDR3 reads CASSLSSEFVNEQFF. The CDR3 coding sequence is TGTGCCAGCAGCTTATCGTCCGAATTCGTCAATGAGCAGTTCTTC. The rearrangement joins TRBV7-3 to TRBJ2-1, with no clear D. With 2 bases removed from V and 6 bases from J, the gap between germline ends came to 14 bases. CDR1 and CDR2 from the germline V gene are SGHTA and FQGTGA. The CDR3 contains 15 residues.

The chain recombines TRBV9 with TRBJ1-4; no definite D call. The germline V gene encodes CDR1 SGDLS and CDR2 YYNGEE. V shed 0 bases and J shed 0 bases, with 12 bases lying between them. There are 17 residues in the CDR3. This CDR3 reads CASSVAPGDATNEKLFF. The DNA of the CDR3 is TGTGCCAGCAGCGTAGCTCCCGGGGATGCAACTAATGAAAAACTGTTTTTT.

This sequence joins TRBV20-1 and TRBJ1-1; the D is unclear. CDR1 is DFQATT, CDR2 SNEGSKA, per germline (reference sequence). The CDR3 has 11 residues. Trimming stripped 6 bases from V and 1 base from J, with 6 bases between. CDR3 loop: CSATPNTEAFF. For the CDR3, the DNA is TGCAGTGCAACACCGAACACTGAAGCTTTCTTT.

This chain connects TRBV11-2 to TRBJ2-1, with D hard to call. The CDR3 sequence is 14 residues long. Germline assignment: CDR1 SGHAT and CDR2 FQNNGV. V lost 1 base and J lost 8, with 12 bases in between. CDR3 residues: CASSLGAAAHEQFF. In DNA form, the CDR3 reads TGTGCCAGCAGCTTAGGGGCTGCTGCGCATGAGCAGTTCTTC. The whole variable domain, remainder taken from reference TRBV11-2 and TRBJ2-1, is EAGVAQSPRYKIIEKRQSVAFWCNPISGHATLYWYQQILGQGPKLLIQFQNNGVVDDSQLPKDRFSAERLKGVDSTLKIQPAKLEDSAVYLCASSLGAAAHEQFFGPGTRLTVL.

The gene calls are TRBV10-3 and TRBJ2-1; D is perhaps TRBD1 or TRBD2 (5 bases each). Germline V gene sequence: CDR1 ENHRY, CDR2 SYGVKD. The CDR3 has 13 amino acids. V lost 7 bases, J lost 5 bases, and 12 bases lay in between. CDR3 amino acids: CAIKGDPHNEQFF. As DNA, the CDR3 is TGTGCCATCAAAGGGGACCCGCACAATGAGCAGTTCTTC.